The 2 T cell receptor beta chains below all came from one sample that was sequenced in a study of identical twins. Via MiXCR, TCRdb re-called the 5' RACE reads, giving one row per CDR3 protein. The sample consists of about 720,000 distinct CDR3 sequences, 15% to 20% of them appearing once. These same records also appear under a second study, on T cells expressing NK-cell markers.

The sequenced material came from PBMCs. The receptors stem from a woman in her late teens or twenties in good health.

The J gene is TRBJ2-7, the V gene TRBV29-1; 10 bases map to TRBD2. Per germline, CDR1 SQVTM and CDR2 ANQGSEA. The CDR3 runs 16 residues. The trim removed 4 bases at V and 5 bases at J, leaving 14 bases unmatched. The CDR3 sequence: CSVVDPLAGARNEQYF. The CDR3, as DNA: TGCAGCGTTGTGGACCCCCTAGCGGGAGCCAGAAACGAGCAGTACTTC.

This clonotype was found a few times. The rearrangement links TRBV11-2 to TRBJ2-7; D is tentatively TRBD1 or TRBD2 (6 bases each). The V end was cut by 6 bases, the J end by 4 bases, with 19 bases between. Germline values: CDR1 SGHAT, CDR2 FQNNGV. The CDR3 length is 15 residues. DNA for the CDR3: TGTGCCAGCAGTCCCGGACGGCAGGGGAGGTACGAGCAGTACTTC. Translated, it gives CASSPGRQGRYEQYF. Looking up the rest from reference TRBV11-2 and TRBJ2-7 gives the full variable domain: EAGVAQSPRYKIIEKRQSVAFWCNPISGHATLYWYQQILGQGPKLLIQFQNNGVVDDSQLPKDRFSAERLKGVDSTLKIQPAKLEDSAVYLCASSPGRQGRYEQYFGPGTRLTVT.